This TCR beta chain was recovered during a study of early T cells in non-severe SARS-CoV-2 infection. The CDR3 sequence is 14 residues long. V was pared by 2 bases and J by 4 bases, with 11 bases between. In germline, CDR1 is SGHTA, CDR2 FQGTGA. This clonotype was seen a few times. Individual cDNA molecules received unique molecular identifiers during library preparation. From the 5' RACE reads, TCRdb called clonotypes with MiXCR, one entry per CDR3 protein. This sample has some 57,000 distinct CDR3 sequences, with approximately 10% found just once. The V call is TRBV7-3, the J call TRBJ2-5; D is unclear. The sample in question was whole blood, obtained at baseline. This receptor was taken from an adult who was a healthcare worker with PCR-confirmed SARS-CoV-2 infection or an uninfected control (not recorded which). The CDR3 reads CASSLAPRAETQYF. The CDR3 nucleotides are TGTGCCAGCAGCTTAGCCCCCCGAGCAGAGACCCAGTACTTC.